A single sample is the source of the 25 T cell receptor beta chains below, sequenced in a study of T cells in Graves' hyperthyroidism and ophthalmopathy (dated by TCRdb to the late 2010s). The library was generated by multiplex PCR. The reads were generated on an Illumina HiSeq 2000. The TCR beta CDR3 regions were amplified from RNA transcripts. The TCR CDR3 was subjected to a first round of RT-PCR using the HTBI primer set and the Qiagen OneStep RT-PCR kit. The raw public reads went through TCRdb reprocessing: fastp at Q25, MiXCR clone calling, in-frame beta chains kept. For every CDR3 protein sequence, its rows merge into one entry that carries the most common genes and DNA. Within this sample are roughly 180,000 distinct CDR3 sequences, with approximately 15% of them counted one time only. Around 27% of the sample rests with the top ten. The sample consisted of blood. These receptors were obtained from a woman aged 45 to 65 with Graves' hyperthyroidism.

The rearrangement joins TRBV28 to TRBJ1-5; 7 positions agree with TRBD1. The CDR3 sequence is 15 residues long. The germline CDR1 and CDR2 sequences are MDHEN and SYDVKM. Trimming at V came to 5 bases and at J to 7 bases, leaving 11 bases not matched to a gene. The CDR3 protein is CASSDSGGIGQPQHF. Here the CDR3 DNA reads TGTGCCAGCAGTGACTCAGGGGGGATCGGCCAGCCCCAGCATTTT.

This clonotype was counted ten times or more. J is TRBJ1-2 and V is TRBV6-1; 7 bases are shared with TRBD1. Germline V gives CDR1 MNHNS, CDR2 SASEGT. CDR3 size: 12 residues. V lost 7 bases to trimming and J lost 6 bases; unmatched junction nucleotides: 5. For the CDR3, the DNA is TGTGCCAGCACTCTGACAGGGCATGGCTACACCTTC. Its protein product is CASTLTGHGYTF.

This clonotype was recorded at least ten times. The chain recombines TRBV19 with TRBJ1-5, with D unresolved. The CDR3 length is 16 residues. Trimming took 9 bases from V and 4 from J, leaving 22 bases between them. CDR1 is LNHDA, CDR2 SQIVND, per germline (reference sequence). CDR3 protein: CASRSGSPPPNQPQHF. The CDR3 nucleotides are TGTGCCAGCCGATCAGGCAGCCCCCCACCAAATCAGCCCCAGCATTTT.

This clonotype is a singleton in its sample. A much larger clonotype is one base distant, so this may be a read error. The V and J genes are TRBV10-3 and TRBJ2-1; 12 bases agree with TRBD2. The germline V gene encodes CDR1 ENHRY and CDR2 SYGVKD. The CDR3 runs to 15 residues. CDR3 in amino acids: CAIMASGGAVNEQLF. Here the CDR3 DNA reads TGTGCCATCATGGCTAGCGGGGGGGCGGTCAATGAGCAGCTCTTC.

This clonotype was detected many times. The chain couples TRBV7-9 to TRBJ1-6; the match to TRBD1 covers 8 bases. CDR3 length: 15 amino acids. The J segment lost 6 bases and the V segment lost 4 bases, leaving 5 bases of the junction unmatched. Germline V gene lookup returns CDR1 SEHNR and CDR2 FQNEAQ (reference sequence). CDR3 DNA sequence: TGTGCCAGCAGCTCGGGGGACAGGTCTAATTCACCCCTCCACTTT. The encoded protein is CASSSGDRSNSPLHF.

This clonotype was seen many times. V gene TRBV20-1 combines with J gene TRBJ2-2; TRBD1 agrees at 8 bases. Germline lookup yields CDR1 DFQATT and CDR2 SNEGSKA (reference sequence). CDR3 length: 14 residues. Germline trimming cut 5 bases from V and 5 bases from J; bases unmatched to any gene: 7. CDR3 protein: CSASAGGSTGELFF. CDR3 bases: TGCAGTGCTTCGGCAGGGGGCAGTACCGGGGAGCTGTTTTTT.

There are many counts of this clonotype. The chain is built from TRBV5-6 and TRBJ1-1, with D tentatively TRBD1 (5 bases). Germline V lookup: CDR1 SGHDT, CDR2 YYEEEE. The length of the CDR3 is 16 residues. Trimming removed 0 bases from V and 2 bases from J, with 14 bases in between. CDR3 nucleotides: TGTGCCAGCAGCTTGGTAGGGGCCCCGTTAAACACTGAAGCTTTCTTT. This codes for CASSLVGAPLNTEAFF.

This clonotype was seen ten or more times. The genes are TRBV13 and TRBJ1-5; the D is unclear. Germline V gene data show CDR1 as PRHDT and CDR2 as FYEKMQ (reference sequence). The CDR3 loop spans 16 amino acids. V was trimmed by 0 bases and J by 0 bases, leaving 9 bases between them. This chain's CDR3 is CASSLGGSDSNQPQHF. For the CDR3, the DNA is TGTGCCAGCAGCTTAGGGGGTAGCGATAGCAATCAGCCCCAGCATTTT.

V and J are TRBV9 and TRBJ2-3; possible D gene TRBD2, 5 bases. In germline, CDR1 is SGDLS, CDR2 YYNGEE. The CDR3 runs to 17 residues. Trimming shortened V by 0 bases and J by 5 bases, and 19 bases separated the two germline ends. This chain's CDR3 is CASSVGGAVQAGDTQYF. Here the CDR3 DNA reads TGTGCCAGCAGCGTAGGGGGAGCGGTGCAGGCGGGAGATACGCAGTATTTT.

This chain connects TRBV28 to TRBJ2-7; D might be TRBD1 (5 bases). There are 15 residues in the CDR3. Trimming cost V 6 bases and J 0 bases, with 15 bases left between them. CDR1 and CDR2 from the germline V gene are MDHEN and SYDVKM. As DNA, the CDR3 is TGTGCCAGCAGCCTAGACAGTGAGAGCTCCTACGAGCAGTACTTC. Translated: CASSLDSESSYEQYF.

This clonotype has at least ten counts. The chain uses TRBV7-2 and TRBJ1-2; TRBD1 matches at 11 bases. The CDR3 is 16 residues long. J gave up 4 bases and V 4 bases, and 8 bases lay outside the gene matches. From germline, CDR1 is SGHTA and CDR2 FQGNSA. CDR3 coding DNA: TGTGCCAGCAGCTCCCGGACAGGGGGCGCAGGCTATGGCTACACCTTC. Translation: CASSSRTGGAGYGYTF.

A few counts support this clonotype. The chain couples TRBV5-6 to TRBJ1-5; perhaps TRBD1 as D (6 bases). The germline V gene encodes CDR1 SGHDT and CDR2 YYEEEE. The CDR3 sequence is 17 residues long. Trimming pared 2 bases from V and 6 bases from J, leaving 21 bases between. DNA for the CDR3: TGTGCCAGCAGCTTAAGGGGGGATCTGGGGGCGACTCAGCCCCAGCATTTT. Its translation: CASSLRGDLGATQPQHF. Complete variable domain (other parts from reference TRBV5-6 and TRBJ1-5): DAGVTQSPTHLIKTRGQQVTLRCSPKSGHDTVSWYQQALGQGPQFIFQYYEEEERQRGNFPDRFSGHQFPNYSSELNVNALLLGDSALYLCASSLRGDLGATQPQHFGDGTRLSIL.

This clonotype was detected only a few times. The junction does not match germline at one end; this may be a read error. The V and J genes are TRBV5-1 and TRBJ1-3; 11 bases map to TRBD1. Germline lookup yields CDR1 SGHRS and CDR2 YFSETQ. The CDR3 runs 18 residues. The DNA of the CDR3 is TGCGCCAGCAGCTTGGTAAGGGACAGGGGGTTCTCTGGAAACGCCATATATTTT. Residues: CASSLVRDRGFSGNAIYF.

In this sample, this clonotype turned up once. The chain carries TRBV4-3 and TRBJ2-2; 11 nucleotides line up with TRBD1. The CDR3 has 16 amino acids. Germline trimming cut 4 bases from V and 6 bases from J; bases unmatched to any gene: 7. The germline V gene has CDR1 LGHNA and CDR2 YSLEER. CDR3 amino acids: CASSPVPGQGAGELFF. Here the CDR3 DNA reads TGCGCCAGCAGCCCGGTCCCGGGACAGGGGGCCGGGGAGCTGTTTTTT.

This clonotype was detected ten times or more. This chain joins TRBV6-1 and TRBJ1-1; no clear D gene. The CDR3 has 18 amino acids. Trimming cost V 3 bases and J 3 bases, with 23 bases left between them. Germline V gene sequence: CDR1 MNHNS, CDR2 SASEGT. The CDR3 spells CASSDPSLQTSFYTEAFF. The DNA of the CDR3 is TGTGCCAGCAGTGACCCTAGCCTCCAAACCTCTTTTTACACTGAAGCTTTCTTT.

This clonotype came up many times. The rearrangement joins TRBV20-1 to TRBJ2-7; the match to TRBD2 covers 12 bases. Trimming at V came to 6 bases and at J to 0 bases, leaving 6 bases not matched to a gene. Germline V gene sequence: CDR1 DFQATT, CDR2 SNEGSKA (reference sequence). The length of the CDR3 is 15 residues. Here the CDR3 DNA reads TGCAGTGCCAACGGACTAGCGGGGATCTCCTACGAGCAGTACTTC. It translates to CSANGLAGISYEQYF.

The table lists this clonotype with many counts. This rearrangement joins TRBV6-1 to TRBJ1-1, with D possibly TRBD1 on 5 matching bases. The CDR3 spans 16 residues. Trimming pared 3 bases from V and 2 bases from J, leaving 16 bases between. The germline CDR1 and CDR2 sequences are MNHNS and SASEGT. This CDR3 reads CASSDPGGASNTEAFF. In DNA form, the CDR3 reads TGTGCCAGCAGTGACCCCGGGGGAGCTTCCAACACTGAAGCTTTCTTT.

The chain couples TRBV4-1 to TRBJ2-2; 9 bases line up with TRBD2. In germline, CDR1 is MGHRA, CDR2 YSYEKL. V shed 4 bases, J shed 0 bases, and the junction held 12 bases outside the gene matches. CDR3 length equals 19 residues. The CDR3 spells CASSRSGLAGGTNTGELFF. The CDR3 DNA sequence: TGCGCCAGCAGCCGGTCGGGTCTGGCGGGGGGGACGAACACCGGGGAGCTGTTTTTT.

This clonotype was counted many times. CDR3 in amino acids: CASSLQGYYEQYF. The DNA of the CDR3 is TGCGCCAGCAGCTTGCAGGGTTACTACGAGCAGTACTTC. This chain connects TRBV5-1 to TRBJ2-7, with TRBD1 as a possible D gene (5 bases). Trimming removed 1 base from V and 3 bases from J, with 8 bases in between. The CDR3 covers 13 residues. The V gene's germline CDR1 is SGHRS and CDR2 YFSETQ.

This clonotype showed up many times. The rearrangement links TRBV6-5 to TRBJ2-7; D uncertain. Germline CDR1 is MNHEY and CDR2 is SVGAGI. With 0 bases removed from V and 4 bases from J, the gap between germline ends came to 7 bases. The CDR3 contains 13 residues. The CDR3 loop is CASSYSLLYEQYF. CDR3 coding DNA: TGTGCCAGCAGTTACTCGCTCCTTTACGAGCAGTACTTC.

At least ten counts were recorded for this clonotype. The chain has TRBV2 and TRBJ2-7; no clear D. Deletions cut 8 bases from V and 1 base from J, with 18 bases between. Per the germline V gene, CDR1 is SNHLY and CDR2 is FYNNEI. This CDR3 comprises 15 residues. The CDR3 coding sequence is TGTGCCAGCCTTCGCGCGCAAAGTGTTTCCTACGAGCAGTACTTC. Translating gives CASLRAQSVSYEQYF.

Ten or more counts support this clonotype. The chain links TRBV6-1 to TRBJ2-1; 11 bases agree with TRBD2. Germline V lookup: CDR1 MNHNS, CDR2 SASEGT. The CDR3 sequence is 15 residues long. The V and J ends lost 0 bases and 6 bases, in that order; junction bases with no gene match: 1. The CDR3 loop is CASSEASGGANEQFF. As DNA, the CDR3 is TGTGCCAGCAGTGAAGCTAGCGGGGGGGCCAATGAGCAGTTCTTC.

Notes on this clonotype: One end of the junction varies from germline; a read error may be responsible. The rearrangement joins TRBV7-2 to TRBJ2-7; unclear D gene. Germline CDR1 SGHTA, CDR2 FQGNSA. This CDR3 spans 14 amino acids. CDR3 loop: CASSLASTAYEQHF. CDR3 nucleotides: TGTGCCAGCAGCTTAGCTTCCACTGCCTACGAGCAGCACTTC.

This clonotype came up many times. This rearrangement joins TRBV6-1 to TRBJ2-3; 10 bases align to TRBD2. In germline, CDR1 is MNHNS, CDR2 SASEGT. V lost 5 bases to trimming and J lost 0 bases; unmatched junction nucleotides: 14. The CDR3 is made up of 19 amino acids. CDR3 nucleotide sequence: TGTGCCAGCAGTTATAGCGGGGGGCCCTACCTCTCTAGCACAGATACGCAGTATTTT. Amino acid sequence: CASSYSGGPYLSSTDTQYF.

The sample holds many counts of this clonotype. The chain is built from TRBV7-2 and TRBJ1-2, with D hard to call. The length of the CDR3 is 16 residues. Germline V gene sequence: CDR1 SGHTA, CDR2 FQGNSA. V was pared by 4 bases and J by 1 base, with 16 bases between. In DNA, the CDR3 is TGTGCCAGCAGCTCAAGCCCGGCTTCGGGTAACTATGGCTACACCTTC. It encodes CASSSSPASGNYGYTF.